Included here is one T cell receptor beta chain sequence, with context. This record comes from a study of T-cell memory formation after mild COVID-19. TCRdb independently ran MiXCR on the 5' RACE reads; one entry per CDR3 protein. The sample consists of over 120,000 distinct CDR3 sequences, roughly a fifth of them appearing once. Germline V gives CDR1 SGHRS, CDR2 YFSETQ. There are 13 residues in the CDR3. The V end was cut by 0 bases, the J end by 3 bases, with 6 bases between. The clonotype was recovered from an adult woman who had mild COVID-19 (a few samples of this study predate the infection). Cell type and time point are not known. This chain uses TRBV5-1 with TRBJ1-2; D is uncertain. Material for sequencing was PBMCs or a T cell subset sorted from them (not recorded which). CDR3 sequence reads: CASSLGTDYGYTF. CDR3 sequence (DNA): TGCGCCAGCAGCTTGGGCACGGACTATGGCTACACCTTC.